Presented here are 7 T cell receptor beta chains from one specimen sequenced in a study of neoadjuvant nivolumab and ipilimumab in lung cancer. Repertoires were generated with immunoSEQ multiplex PCR, while TCRdb's copy carries only in-frame clones and drops some. This table holds 40,000 to 55,000 clones, more than 85% found once. The sample here was blood, taken before neoadjuvant nivolumab, alone or with ipilimumab. All receptors derive from an adult with non-small cell lung cancer. Some clones in this sample may be carry-over from other donors' samples.

CDR3: CASSFRLAGKGDYEQYF. CDR3 sequence (DNA): TGTGCCAGCAGCTTCCGACTAGCGGGAAAAGGGGATTACGAGCAGTACTTC. This chain connects TRBV7-9 to TRBJ2-7; TRBD2 aligns across 11 bases. The CDR3 is 17 amino acids. CDR1 SEHNR and CDR2 FQNEAQ come from the germline V gene (reference sequence). V dropped 3 bases and J dropped 4; count of bases not matched to a gene: 11. Looking up the rest from reference TRBV7-9 and TRBJ2-7 gives the full variable domain: DTGVSQNPRHKITKRGQNVTFRCDPISEHNRLYWYRQTLGQGPEFLTYFQNEAQLEKSRLLSDRFSAERPKGSFSTLEIQRTEQGDSAMYLCASSFRLAGKGDYEQYFGPGTRLTVT.

This clone appeared a single time. The genes are TRBV9 and TRBJ2-7, with D possibly matching TRBD2 (5 bases). The germline V and J ends were trimmed by 3 bases and 7 bases, with 14 bases remaining between them. CDR3 length: 13 amino acids. Per the germline V gene, CDR1 is SGDLS and CDR2 is YYNGEE. The CDR3 sequence is CASSAFGGREQYF. The DNA of the CDR3 is TGTGCCAGCAGCGCCTTCGGCGGGCGGGAGCAGTACTTC. Based on the CDR3 plus reference TRBV9 and TRBJ2-7, the full variable domain is DSGVTQTPKHLITATGQRVTLRCSPRSGDLSVYWYQQSLDQGLQFLIQYYNGEERAKGNILERFSAQQFPDLHSELNLSSLELGDSALYFCASSAFGGREQYFGPGTRLTVT.

The chain couples TRBV25-1 to TRBJ2-7; 8 bases align to TRBD2. J gave up 1 base and V 8 bases, and 10 bases lay outside the gene matches. The CDR3 consists of 15 residues. Germline assignment: CDR1 MGHDK and CDR2 SYGVNS. CDR3: CASGRTRGGSYEQYF. Here the CDR3 DNA reads TGTGCCAGCGGCCGTACCCGGGGGGGGTCCTACGAGCAGTACTTC.

This clone was seen more than once but under ten times. The genes are TRBV5-1 and TRBJ2-7; 12 bases agree with TRBD2. Losses at the gene ends were 3 bases for V and 2 bases for J; bases not matched to a gene: 0. CDR1 is SGHRS, CDR2 YFSETQ, per germline. The CDR3 is 14 amino acids. DNA of the CDR3: TGCGCCAGCAGCTCTAGCGGGAGGGCCTACGAGCAGTACTTC. Amino acid sequence: CASSSSGRAYEQYF.

V is TRBV27 and J is TRBJ2-7, with a weak D call TRBD1 (7 bases). Looked up from germline, CDR1 is MNHEY and CDR2 is SMNVEV (reference sequence). This CDR3 region has 16 residues. The V and J ends lost 4 bases and 7 bases respectively, with 23 bases between them. The CDR3 DNA is TGTGCCAGCAGTTCACCCCGGCAGGGGGACTCTGGAGAGCAGTACTTC. The encoded protein is CASSSPRQGDSGEQYF.

V gene TRBV29-1 combines with J gene TRBJ1-5; unclear D gene. The length of the CDR3 is 11 residues. V was pared by 6 bases and J by 5 bases, with 8 bases between. Germline CDR1 SQVTM, CDR2 ANQGSEA. The CDR3: CSVSGDQPQHF. The CDR3 DNA reads TGCAGCGTGTCGGGAGATCAGCCCCAGCATTTT.

The CDR3 loop reads CASSPGRKPYEQYF. CDR3 bases: TGTGCCAGCTCACCGGGCCGTAAGCCCTACGAGCAGTACTTC. This rearrangement joins TRBV18 to TRBJ2-7; unclear D gene. This CDR3 contains 14 residues. The germline V and J ends were trimmed by 3 bases and 2 bases, with 11 bases remaining between them. CDR1 is KGHSH, CDR2 LQKENI, per germline. Full variable domain (rest looked up from reference TRBV18 and TRBJ2-7): NAGVMQNPRHLVRRRGQEARLRCSPMKGHSHVYWYRQLPEEGLKFMVYLQKENIIDESGMPKERFSAEFPKEGPSILRIQQVVRGDSAAYFCASSPGRKPYEQYFGPGTRLTVT.